One sample yielded the 30 T cell receptor beta chains listed below, sequenced in a study of blood T cell repertoires in COVID-19. TCRdb's copy holds only in-frame clones and misses some; the assay was immunoSEQ multiplex PCR. The repertoire holds 80,000 to 100,000 clones, with 81% as singletons. Sequencing used peripheral blood. The source of these receptors is a man between 60 and 75 years old with acute or convalescent COVID-19.

The chain combines TRBV6-5 with TRBJ2-7; no clear D gene. The ends were cut back, 2 bases at V and 3 bases at J, with 14 bases in the middle. CDR3 size: 15 residues. Per germline, CDR1 MNHEY and CDR2 SVGAGI. The CDR3 region is CASSYRSGNHYEQYF. The DNA for the CDR3 is TGTGCCAGCAGTTACCGTTCAGGTAATCACTACGAGCAGTACTTC.

The chain recombines TRBV7-9 with TRBJ2-3, with a possible D match to TRBD1 (7 bases). V lost 5 bases, J lost 2 bases, and 17 bases lay in between. The CDR3 is made up of 16 amino acids. Germline assignment: CDR1 SEHNR and CDR2 FQNEAQ (reference sequence). CDR3 coding DNA: TGTGCCAGCAGCGCAAACAGGGGAGGTTTCACAGATACGCAGTATTTT. Translated: CASSANRGGFTDTQYF.

The chain joins TRBV28 to TRBJ1-2; tentatively, D is TRBD1 (6 bases). The CDR3 totals 13 residues. The germline V gene encodes CDR1 MDHEN and CDR2 SYDVKM. V shed 6 bases and J shed 8 bases, with 16 bases lying between them. This chain's CDR3 is CASRTTGRDGYTF. CDR3 bases: TGTGCCAGCAGAACAACAGGGCGAGACGGCTACACCTTC.

The CDR3 region has the DNA TGTGCCAGCAGTTTATTTAACAGGGTTTACGAGCAGTACTTC. Translating gives CASSLFNRVYEQYF. The chain carries TRBV28 and TRBJ2-7, with D maybe TRBD1 (6 bases). The CDR3 has 14 amino acids. Germline lookup yields CDR1 MDHEN and CDR2 SYDVKM. V was clipped by 1 base and J by 4 bases, with 11 bases between them. The whole variable domain, filled in from reference TRBV28 and TRBJ2-7, reads DVKVTQSSRYLVKRTGEKVFLECVQDMDHENMFWYRQDPGLGLRLIYFSYDVKMKEKGDIPEGYSVSREKKERFSLILESASTNQTSMYLCASSLFNRVYEQYFGPGTRLTVT.

The rearrangement links TRBV2 to TRBJ2-1; TRBD2 aligns across 8 bases. Germline CDR1 and CDR2: SNHLY and FYNNEI. The V and J ends lost 6 bases and 4 bases, in that order; junction bases with no gene match: 8. The length of the CDR3 is 15 residues. CDR3 region: CASRPVAGLYNEQFF. The CDR3 nucleotides read TGTGCCAGCAGGCCCGTAGCGGGGCTATACAATGAGCAGTTCTTC. Based on the CDR3 plus reference TRBV2 and TRBJ2-1, the full variable domain is EPEVTQTPSHQVTQMGQEVILRCVPISNHLYFYWYRQILGQKVEFLVSFYNNEISEKSEIFDDQFSVERPDGSNFTLKIRSTKLEDSAMYFCASRPVAGLYNEQFFGPGTRLTVL.

This chain links TRBV5-1 with TRBJ2-3; 8 positions agree with TRBD1. Germline assignment: CDR1 SGHRS and CDR2 YFSETQ. This CDR3 comprises 15 residues. V lost 0 bases to trimming and J lost 3 bases; unmatched junction nucleotides: 3. The CDR3 DNA is TGCGCCAGCAGCTTGGCCGGACAGGGAACAGATACGCAGTATTTT. This codes for CASSLAGQGTDTQYF.

This clone was detected only a few times. CDR3 residues: CSAESSYEQYF. The CDR3 bases are TGCAGCGCCGAGAGCTCCTACGAGCAGTACTTC. This rearrangement joins TRBV29-1 to TRBJ2-7, with unresolved D. There are 11 residues in the CDR3. The V end was cut by 7 bases, the J end by 0 bases, with 7 bases between. Germline V CDR1 and CDR2: SQVTM, ANQGSEA.

This CDR3 reads CASSSSGLNTGELFF. CDR3 DNA sequence: TGTGCCAGCAGCTCAAGCGGGTTAAACACCGGGGAGCTGTTTTTT. This chain uses TRBV28 with TRBJ2-2, with D perhaps matching TRBD2 (6 bases). CDR1 is MDHEN, CDR2 SYDVKM, per germline. Trimming cost V 6 bases and J 2 bases, with 13 bases left between them. The CDR3 is 15 amino acids. Full variable domain (missing parts from reference TRBV28 and TRBJ2-2): DVKVTQSSRYLVKRTGEKVFLECVQDMDHENMFWYRQDPGLGLRLIYFSYDVKMKEKGDIPEGYSVSREKKERFSLILESASTNQTSMYLCASSSSGLNTGELFFGEGSRLTVL.

This chain links TRBV9 with TRBJ1-6; TRBD1 is a possible D gene (5 bases). The ends were cut back, 0 bases at V and 6 bases at J, with 7 bases in the middle. Germline V gene lookup returns CDR1 SGDLS and CDR2 YYNGEE. CDR3 length: 14 amino acids. The CDR3 loop is CASSVGQINSPLHF. CDR3 DNA sequence: TGTGCCAGCAGCGTAGGACAGATTAATTCACCCCTCCACTTT.

The chain links TRBV7-8 to TRBJ2-1, with no clear D. CDR3 size: 13 residues. The V end lost 0 bases, the J end lost 9 bases, and 9 bases lay between the germline ends. Germline loops: CDR1 SGHVS, CDR2 FQNEAQ. CDR3 amino acids: CASSLARRSEQFF. The CDR3 DNA follows: TGTGCCAGCAGCTTAGCGAGGCGGTCTGAGCAGTTCTTC.

V usage is TRBV5-4 and J usage is TRBJ2-7; D is ambiguous. Germline V gene sequence: CDR1 SGHNT, CDR2 YYREEE (reference sequence). The CDR3 sequence is 14 residues long. The V gene lost 1 base and the J gene lost 1 base, with 9 bases spanning the gap. Here the CDR3 DNA reads TGTGCCAGCAGCTTGTCACAGTCGTCCTACGAGCAGTACTTC. Its protein is CASSLSQSSYEQYF.

The chain carries TRBV4-1 and TRBJ2-3; D not certain. Germline CDR1 MGHRA, CDR2 YSYEKL. V lost 1 base, J lost 5 bases, and 10 bases lay in between. CDR3 length: 14 amino acids. The CDR3 DNA sequence: TGCGCCAGCAGCCAAGTCGGTAGCTTAGATACGCAGTATTTT. Translated, it gives CASSQVGSLDTQYF.

This chain links TRBV7-2 with TRBJ2-1, with 8 bases fitting TRBD2. This CDR3 is built from 15 residues. V was clipped by 4 bases and J by 1 base; unmatched bases: 3. Germline V CDR1 and CDR2: SGHTA, FQGNSA. CDR3 in amino acids: CASSSTSESYNEQFF. The CDR3 region has the DNA TGTGCCAGCAGCTCGACTAGCGAGTCCTACAATGAGCAGTTCTTC. Based on the CDR3 plus reference TRBV7-2 and TRBJ2-1, the full variable domain is GAGVSQSPSNKVTEKGKDVELRCDPISGHTALYWYRQSLGQGLEFLIYFQGNSAPDKSGLPSDRFSAERTGGSVSTLTIQRTQQEDSAVYLCASSSTSESYNEQFFGPGTRLTVL.

V is TRBV6-5 and J is TRBJ1-1; TRBD1 might be the D (6 bases). This CDR3 is built from 13 residues. CDR1 is MNHEY, CDR2 SVGAGI, per germline. The ends were cut back, 2 bases at V and 10 bases at J, with 14 bases in the middle. The CDR3 protein is CASSYVGASLAFF. The DNA for the CDR3 is TGTGCCAGCAGTTACGTGGGGGCTTCGTTAGCTTTCTTT.

The gene calls are TRBV29-1 and TRBJ2-7, with TRBD1 identical over 9 bases. Germline values: CDR1 SQVTM, CDR2 ANQGSEA. The CDR3 spans 12 residues. With V trimmed by 7 bases and J by 5 bases, 6 bases remained unmatched. The CDR3 region has the DNA TGCAGCGCCGGACAGGGGTTCCACGAGCAGTACTTC. This translates into CSAGQGFHEQYF.

This clone was counted once. The V and J genes are TRBV28 and TRBJ1-5; D is ambiguous. The V and J ends lost 3 bases and 2 bases respectively, with 8 bases between them. This CDR3 spans 14 amino acids. Per germline, CDR1 MDHEN and CDR2 SYDVKM. CDR3: CASSFGVGNQPQHF. In DNA, the CDR3 is TGTGCCAGCAGTTTCGGGGTTGGCAATCAGCCCCAGCATTTT. The complete variable domain, with remaining parts taken from reference TRBV28 and TRBJ1-5, reads DVKVTQSSRYLVKRTGEKVFLECVQDMDHENMFWYRQDPGLGLRLIYFSYDVKMKEKGDIPEGYSVSREKKERFSLILESASTNQTSMYLCASSFGVGNQPQHFGDGTRLSIL.

This clone has more than one count but fewer than ten. This rearrangement joins TRBV19 to TRBJ1-2; TRBD1 agrees at 7 bases. The junction had 3 bases not matched to a gene; V was cut back by 5 bases and J by 3 bases. The CDR3 is made up of 13 amino acids. Germline values: CDR1 LNHDA, CDR2 SQIVND (reference sequence). This CDR3 is CASSWGQHYGYTF. As DNA, the CDR3 is TGTGCCAGTAGTTGGGGACAGCACTATGGCTACACCTTC. The whole variable domain, filled in from reference TRBV19 and TRBJ1-2, reads DGGITQSPKYLFRKEGQNVTLSCEQNLNHDAMYWYRQDPGQGLRLIYYSQIVNDFQKGDIAEGYSVSREKKESFPLTVTSAQKNPTAFYLCASSWGQHYGYTFGSGTRLTVV.

The chain uses TRBV6-5 and TRBJ1-1; 10 bases are shared with TRBD1. The CDR3 length is 15 residues. The V gene end was trimmed by 6 bases and the J gene end by 6 bases; junction bases not matched to a gene: 10. The germline V gene encodes CDR1 MNHEY and CDR2 SVGAGI. As DNA, the CDR3 is TGTGCCAGCAGCACCGCGACAGGGGGCTGGTCTGAAGCTTTCTTT. It encodes CASSTATGGWSEAFF.

The rearrangement links TRBV7-2 to TRBJ2-7; a possible D gene is TRBD1 (5 bases). The CDR3 consists of 13 residues. V gave up 4 bases and J gave up 5 bases, with 12 bases separating them. The germline V gene encodes CDR1 SGHTA and CDR2 FQGNSA. The CDR3 DNA follows: TGTGCCAGCAGCTCCTCAGGGATCCACGAGCAGTACTTC. It is translated as CASSSSGIHEQYF.

This clone was seen only once. The chain uses TRBV19 and TRBJ2-4; TRBD2 matches 12 bases. V shed 7 bases and J 11 bases; nucleotides not matched to a gene: 9. This CDR3 region has 14 residues. Looked up from germline, CDR1 is LNHDA and CDR2 is SQIVND (reference sequence). The CDR3 DNA reads as TGTGCCAGTAACTTCGGACTAGCGGGACAGTTTCAGTACTTC. Its protein is CASNFGLAGQFQYF.

About this clone: Other nucleotide sequences in the sample specify the same CDR3. The chain is built from TRBV12-3 or TRBV12-4 and TRBJ1-2; D is unresolved. CDR3 size: 13 residues. V lost 2 bases, J lost 0 bases, and 4 bases lay in between. The CDR3 sequence is CASSLRANYGYTF. CDR3 nucleotide sequence: TGTGCCAGCAGTTTACGAGCTAACTATGGCTACACCTTC.

This clone occurred once. The V call is TRBV11-2, the J call TRBJ1-1; D is unresolved. Germline V CDR1 and CDR2: SGHAT, FQNNGV. This CDR3 spans 16 amino acids. Between the trimmed V and J ends, which lost 7 bases and 1 base, there was a span of 19 bases. This CDR3 reads CASIPRWAGTNTEAFF. Here the CDR3 DNA reads TGTGCCAGCATCCCCCGGTGGGCAGGTACGAACACTGAAGCTTTCTTT.

This chain connects TRBV2 to TRBJ1-1, with D possibly TRBD1 on 6 matching bases. The length of the CDR3 is 15 residues. The germline V and J ends were trimmed by 6 bases and 5 bases, with 19 bases remaining between them. The germline V gene has CDR1 SNHLY and CDR2 FYNNEI. The chain's CDR3 is CASRGETGLRTEAFF. The CDR3 DNA reads as TGTGCCAGCAGGGGGGAAACAGGGTTGCGAACTGAAGCTTTCTTT.

This clone was detected only a few times. CDR3 coding DNA: TGTGCCAGTAGTAGAACTTGGGACACCTACACTGAAGCTTTCTTT. Encoded protein: CASSRTWDTYTEAFF. V and J are TRBV19 and TRBJ1-1, with a possible D match to TRBD1 (6 bases). The length of the CDR3 is 15 residues. V was pared by 4 bases and J by 3 bases, with 15 bases between. CDR1 is LNHDA and CDR2 is SQIVND in the germline V gene (reference sequence).

The table lists this clone with a few counts. Different DNA sequences within this sample yield the same CDR3. This rearrangement joins TRBV12-3 or TRBV12-4 to TRBJ2-5; D is undetermined. This CDR3 is built from 12 residues. V was pared by 3 bases and J by 4 bases, with 6 bases between. The chain's CDR3 is CASSFVRETQYF. Here the CDR3 DNA reads TGTGCCAGCAGTTTCGTCCGAGAGACCCAGTACTTC.

The chain uses TRBV6-5 and TRBJ2-3; 9 nucleotides line up with TRBD2. Germline-derived CDR1 and CDR2 are MNHEY and SVGAGI. The J segment lost 9 bases and the V segment lost 8 bases, leaving 12 bases of the junction unmatched. The CDR3 is 14 residues long. CDR3 residues: CASSPGLASQTQYF. CDR3 in DNA: TGTGCCAGCTCGCCGGGACTAGCATCACAGACGCAGTATTTT.

This clone has a count of ten or more. Here the CDR3 DNA reads TGTGCCAGCTCACCATCGACAGTAGATAATTCACCCCTCCACTTT. Translation: CASSPSTVDNSPLHF. The chain recombines TRBV18 with TRBJ1-6; a weak D match, TRBD1 (5 bases). CDR1 is KGHSH, CDR2 LQKENI, per germline. The CDR3 loop spans 15 amino acids. The V and J ends lost 2 bases and 5 bases respectively, with 10 bases between them.

The chain joins TRBV19 to TRBJ2-4; D might be TRBD1 (6 bases). The CDR3 length is 15 residues. The germline V gene has CDR1 LNHDA and CDR2 SQIVND (reference sequence). V was cut by 7 bases and J by 3 bases, with 16 bases left in between. The CDR3 loop reads CASNLGGSGKNIQYF. The CDR3 nucleotides read TGTGCCAGTAACTTAGGGGGTTCGGGCAAAAACATTCAGTACTTC.

The J gene is TRBJ1-2, the V gene TRBV7-9; the match to TRBD1 covers 7 bases. Germline loops: CDR1 SEHNR, CDR2 FQNEAQ (reference sequence). With V trimmed by 2 bases and J by 4 bases, 7 bases remained unmatched. This CDR3 has 15 amino acids. This chain's CDR3 is CASSLWDSQTYGYTF. The CDR3 DNA sequence: TGTGCCAGCAGCTTATGGGACAGTCAGACCTATGGCTACACCTTC.

The rearrangement uses TRBV10-3 and TRBJ2-3, with a tentative D call TRBD1 (6 bases). The CDR3 totals 15 residues. The ends were cut back, 6 bases at V and 0 bases at J, with 13 bases in the middle. The germline gives CDR1 ENHRY, CDR2 SYGVKD. This chain's CDR3 is CAIRAGTPSTDTQYF. The CDR3 DNA follows: TGTGCCATCAGGGCCGGGACACCGAGCACAGATACGCAGTATTTT.